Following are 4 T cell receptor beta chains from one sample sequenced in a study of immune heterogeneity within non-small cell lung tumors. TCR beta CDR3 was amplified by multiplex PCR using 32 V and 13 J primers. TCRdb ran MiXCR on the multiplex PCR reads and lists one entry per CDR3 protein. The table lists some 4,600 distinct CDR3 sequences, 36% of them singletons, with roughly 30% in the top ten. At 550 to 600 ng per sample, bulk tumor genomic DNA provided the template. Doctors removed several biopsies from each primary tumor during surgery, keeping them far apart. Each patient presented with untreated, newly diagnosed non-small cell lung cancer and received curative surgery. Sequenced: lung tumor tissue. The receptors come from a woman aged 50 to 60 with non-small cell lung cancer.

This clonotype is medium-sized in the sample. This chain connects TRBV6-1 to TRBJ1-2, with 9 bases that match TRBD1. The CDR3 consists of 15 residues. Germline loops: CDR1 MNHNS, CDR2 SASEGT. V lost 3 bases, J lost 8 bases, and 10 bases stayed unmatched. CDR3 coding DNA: TGTGCCAGCAGTGATACAGGGGGCCCCAGGGGAGGCTACACCTTC. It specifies CASSDTGGPRGGYTF.

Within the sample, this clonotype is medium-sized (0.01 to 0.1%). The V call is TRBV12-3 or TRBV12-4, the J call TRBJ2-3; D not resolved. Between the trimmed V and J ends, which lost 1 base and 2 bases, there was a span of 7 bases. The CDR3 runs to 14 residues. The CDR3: CASSLVSVTDTQYF. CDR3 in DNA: TGTGCCAGCAGTTTAGTTTCCGTCACAGATACGCAGTATTTT.

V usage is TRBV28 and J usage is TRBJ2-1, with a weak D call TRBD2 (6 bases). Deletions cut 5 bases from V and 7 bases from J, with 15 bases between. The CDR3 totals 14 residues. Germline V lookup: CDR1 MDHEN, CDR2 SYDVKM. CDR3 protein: CASSRELGENEQFF. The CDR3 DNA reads TGTGCCAGCAGTCGGGAGTTGGGAGAAAATGAGCAGTTCTTC.

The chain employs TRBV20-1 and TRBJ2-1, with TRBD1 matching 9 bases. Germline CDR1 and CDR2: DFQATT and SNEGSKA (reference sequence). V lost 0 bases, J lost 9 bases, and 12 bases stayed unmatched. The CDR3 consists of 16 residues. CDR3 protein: CSARDFAGQGVSEQFF. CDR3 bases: TGCAGTGCTAGAGATTTTGCGGGACAGGGTGTTAGTGAGCAGTTCTTC.